The 30 T cell receptor beta chains given below trace back to one sample, sequenced in a study of T cell changes during pregnancy in multiple sclerosis. The repertoire was sequenced with immunoSEQ multiplex PCR; TCRdb's copy has only in-frame clones and lacks some. The sample consists of fewer than 40,000 clones, 92% of them appearing once. Sequencing used CD4+ T cells from peripheral blood mononuclear cells, obtained in the third trimester of pregnancy. The receptors derive from a female donor with multiple sclerosis, enrolled in a pregnancy study.

The V call is TRBV11-3, the J call TRBJ2-2; 8 bases match TRBD2. The CDR3 length is 17 residues. Trimming at V came to 5 bases and at J to 1 base, leaving 9 bases not matched to a gene. Germline V CDR1 and CDR2: SGHNT, YENEEA. The CDR3 nucleotides read TGTGCCAGCAGCCGTCGGGTGGCGGGAGGGAACACCGGGGAGCTGTTTTTT. Translation gives CASSRRVAGGNTGELFF.

The chain combines TRBV5-4 with TRBJ2-5; 10 nucleotides line up with TRBD1. Germline values: CDR1 SGHNT, CDR2 YYREEE (reference sequence). J lost 2 bases, V lost 6 bases, and 10 bases had no gene match. The CDR3 contains 16 residues. DNA of the CDR3: TGTGCCAGCACCCCACTCCCGGGACAGGGGCAAGAGACCCAGTACTTC. Protein: CASTPLPGQGQETQYF.

V is TRBV7-9 and J is TRBJ1-1; no firm D call. In germline, CDR1 is SEHNR, CDR2 FQNEAQ (reference sequence). This CDR3 contains 14 residues. Between the trimmed V and J ends, which lost 3 bases and 1 base, there was a span of 9 bases. The CDR3 bases are TGTGCCAGCAGCTTTACCGGTACGAACACTGAAGCTTTCTTT. Amino acids: CASSFTGTNTEAFF.

This rearrangement joins TRBV28 to TRBJ1-4; D is undetermined. The CDR3 covers 11 residues. Germline V CDR1 and CDR2: MDHEN, SYDVKM. The V end lost 4 bases, the J end lost 8 bases, and 5 bases lay between the germline ends. The CDR3 sequence is CASSYSEKLFF. CDR3 DNA: TGTGCCAGCAGTTACAGCGAAAAACTGTTTTTT.

The chain links TRBV7-2 to TRBJ2-4, with 12 positions matching TRBD2. The CDR3 runs to 19 residues. V lost 1 base, J lost 2 bases, and 9 bases stayed unmatched. The V gene's germline CDR1 is SGHTA and CDR2 FQGNSA. DNA for the CDR3: TGTGCCAGCAGCTTAGAGGGGACTAGCGGGCTGGGGTCCAAAAACATTCAGTACTTC. This codes for CASSLEGTSGLGSKNIQYF.

This clone is a singleton in its sample. The chain has TRBV18 and TRBJ2-7; 15 nucleotides match TRBD2. From germline, CDR1 is KGHSH and CDR2 LQKENI. The CDR3 runs to 18 residues. Trimming took 3 bases from V and 0 from J; bases not matched to a gene: 6. CDR3 DNA: TGTGCCAGCTCACCGGCCGGGACTAGCGGGAGGAACTCCTACGAGCAGTACTTC. Its protein is CASSPAGTSGRNSYEQYF. Together with reference TRBV18 and TRBJ2-7, the CDR3 gives the full variable domain: NAGVMQNPRHLVRRRGQEARLRCSPMKGHSHVYWYRQLPEEGLKFMVYLQKENIIDESGMPKERFSAEFPKEGPSILRIQQVVRGDSAAYFCASSPAGTSGRNSYEQYFGPGTRLTVT.

The gene calls are TRBV4-3 and TRBJ2-7; D might be TRBD2 (6 bases). Germline CDR1 is LGHNA and CDR2 is YSLEER. Between the trimmed V and J ends, which lost 3 bases and 2 bases, there was a span of 20 bases. This CDR3 has 17 residues. The chain's CDR3 is CASSHTGSGAITYEQYF. The CDR3 region has the DNA TGCGCCAGCAGCCACACTGGGTCGGGAGCAATCACCTACGAGCAGTACTTC.

V gene TRBV7-9 combines with J gene TRBJ2-3; 12 bases are shared with TRBD2. CDR3 length equals 16 residues. CDR1 and CDR2 from the germline V gene are SEHNR and FQNEAQ (reference sequence). V lost 1 base, J lost 3 bases, and 2 bases stayed unmatched. The CDR3 DNA sequence: TGTGCCAGCAGCTTAGAGACTAGCGGGGGTACAGATACGCAGTATTTT. Translating it yields CASSLETSGGTDTQYF.

CDR3 in amino acids: CASSLAQSDYGYTF. The CDR3 nucleotides are TGCGCCAGCAGCTTGGCTCAGAGCGACTATGGCTACACCTTC. This chain uses TRBV5-1 with TRBJ1-2, with D hard to call. Germline assignment: CDR1 SGHRS and CDR2 YFSETQ. Deletions cut 0 bases from V and 3 bases from J, with 9 bases between. The CDR3 consists of 14 residues.

V is TRBV10-3 and J is TRBJ2-7, with 11 bases matching TRBD2. The V segment lost 3 bases and the J segment 2 bases; nucleotides outside the gene matches: 3. Germline CDR1 ENHRY, CDR2 SYGVKD. CDR3 length: 15 residues. CDR3 bases: TGTGCCATCAGTGATGCGGGACTAGCGGCCTACGAGCAGTACTTC. It encodes CAISDAGLAAYEQYF.

In this sample, this clone turned up once. V gene TRBV11-2 combines with J gene TRBJ1-2, with D tentatively TRBD1 (6 bases). CDR1 and CDR2 (germline): SGHAT, FQNNGV. Deletions cut 2 bases from V and 4 bases from J, with 11 bases between. CDR3 length: 14 residues. The DNA for the CDR3 is TGTGCCAGCAGCTTACAAGACAGGAGCTATGGCTACACCTTC. Its protein is CASSLQDRSYGYTF.

The chain has TRBV5-6 and TRBJ1-2; D is ambiguous. The CDR3 spans 14 residues. Germline CDR1 is SGHDT and CDR2 is YYEEEE. Trimming took off 3 bases at V and 4 bases at J, with 13 bases between the two ends. As DNA, the CDR3 is TGTGCCAGCAGCTCGGGGATGGCCAGCTATGGCTACACCTTC. It specifies CASSSGMASYGYTF.

The chain employs TRBV28 and TRBJ1-3; tentative D call: TRBD1 (5 bases). The CDR3 has 14 residues. The V end was cut by 5 bases, the J end by 0 bases, with 8 bases between. The germline gives CDR1 MDHEN, CDR2 SYDVKM. The CDR3 is CASSPDSSGNTIYF. DNA for the CDR3: TGTGCCAGCAGTCCTGACAGCTCTGGAAACACCATATATTTT.

The chain links TRBV5-1 to TRBJ1-1, with D perhaps matching TRBD1 (5 bases). The CDR3 length is 14 residues. V lost 4 bases to trimming and J lost 1 base, with 11 bases between them. CDR1 and CDR2 from the germline V gene are SGHRS and YFSETQ. The CDR3 spells CASSPDRPNTEAFF. The CDR3 DNA reads TGCGCCAGCAGCCCTGACAGACCGAACACTGAAGCTTTCTTT.

CDR3 residues: CASSPTALGGQETQYF. In nucleotides, the CDR3 is TGTGCCAGTAGTCCAACGGCTTTGGGAGGCCAAGAGACCCAGTACTTC. This chain uses TRBV19 with TRBJ2-5, with D tentatively TRBD2 (6 bases). CDR1 and CDR2 from the germline V gene are LNHDA and SQIVND (reference sequence). The CDR3 runs to 16 residues. With 5 bases removed from V and 1 base from J, the gap between germline ends came to 17 bases.

Only one count was recorded for this clone. V and J are TRBV19 and TRBJ1-2; TRBD1 matches 9 bases. After removal of 1 base from V and 4 bases from J, the junction contained 10 bases not matched to a gene. Germline V gene data show CDR1 as LNHDA and CDR2 as SQIVND (reference sequence). The CDR3 covers 17 residues. The CDR3: CASSIVPGQGLSYGYTF. The CDR3 nucleotides read TGTGCCAGTAGTATAGTCCCGGGACAGGGCCTAAGCTATGGCTACACCTTC.

This chain joins TRBV6-1 and TRBJ2-5, with unresolved D. The end of the DNA aligns better with TRBJ2-7, so the J call may be wrong. Germline V gene sequence: CDR1 MNHNS, CDR2 SASEGT. CDR3 length: 13 residues. This CDR3 is CATSIVRIYEQYF. The CDR3 DNA follows: TGTGCCACCTCGATAGTCCGAATCTACGAGCAGTACTTC.

The genes are TRBV18 and TRBJ2-3, with 10 bases aligning to TRBD1. Germline CDR1 reads KGHSH; CDR2 reads LQKENI. The CDR3 extends over 16 amino acids. V lost 0 bases and J lost 2; bases outside the gene matches: 2. Here the CDR3 reads CASSPPGTGDTDTQYF. The CDR3 DNA follows: TGTGCCAGCTCACCACCCGGGACAGGGGACACAGATACGCAGTATTTT.

The chain joins TRBV10-3 to TRBJ2-6; 9 positions agree with TRBD1. With 0 bases clipped from V and 6 bases from J, the junction kept 12 bases outside the gene matches. Germline loops: CDR1 ENHRY, CDR2 SYGVKD. CDR3 length: 19 residues. The CDR3 DNA follows: TGTGCCATCAGTGAGTCGAAACCCCGACAGGGGGTCGCGGCCAACGTCCTGACTTTC. Translating gives CAISESKPRQGVAANVLTF.

This sequence joins TRBV19 and TRBJ2-3; 10 bases are shared with TRBD2. Germline V gene lookup returns CDR1 LNHDA and CDR2 SQIVND (reference sequence). V was clipped by 5 bases and J by 10 bases; unmatched bases: 12. The CDR3 extends over 15 amino acids. CDR3 nucleotide sequence: TGTGCCAGTAGTCAACTAGCGGGATCCACCGGGGCGCAGTATTTT. Translation gives CASSQLAGSTGAQYF.

The rearrangement links TRBV18 to TRBJ2-5, with 9 bases identical to TRBD2. Matching the DNA end better, TRBJ2-7 makes the J call doubtful. This CDR3 is 15 amino acids long. Germline V gene sequence: CDR1 KGHSH, CDR2 LQKENI. CDR3 amino acids: CASSTTSGTFYEQYF. In DNA form, the CDR3 reads TGTGCCAGCTCAACGACTAGCGGAACATTCTACGAGCAGTACTTC.

The chain recombines TRBV19 with TRBJ1-5, with 7 nucleotides matching TRBD1. Trimming removed 6 bases from V and 7 bases from J; junction bases left unmatched: 15. Germline-derived CDR1 and CDR2 are LNHDA and SQIVND (reference sequence). CDR3 size: 16 residues. CDR3 region: CASRNRDRGDTQPQHF. CDR3 coding DNA: TGTGCCAGTAGGAACCGGGACAGAGGAGATACCCAGCCCCAGCATTTT. The whole variable domain, filled in from reference TRBV19 and TRBJ1-5, reads DGGITQSPKYLFRKEGQNVTLSCEQNLNHDAMYWYRQDPGQGLRLIYYSQIVNDFQKGDIAEGYSVSREKKESFPLTVTSAQKNPTAFYLCASRNRDRGDTQPQHFGDGTRLSIL.

This chain joins TRBV9 and TRBJ1-3; possibly TRBD1 for D (6 bases). The CDR3 covers 18 residues. Germline V lookup: CDR1 SGDLS, CDR2 YYNGEE. V was trimmed by 4 bases and J by 6 bases, leaving 26 bases between them. CDR3 coding DNA: TGTGCCAGCAGCCCTTCTAATCTCGAGAACAGGGTTTTAAACACCATATATTTT. Translation gives CASSPSNLENRVLNTIYF.

This chain joins TRBV6-1 and TRBJ2-5; TRBD1 aligns across 9 bases. The J segment lost 5 bases and the V segment lost 6 bases, leaving 10 bases of the junction unmatched. The CDR3 totals 15 residues. Germline V gene lookup returns CDR1 MNHNS and CDR2 SASEGT. CDR3 nucleotides: TGTGCCAGCAGCTTAACAGGGGGCGCGACGGAGACCCAGTACTTC. Translation: CASSLTGGATETQYF.

This chain links TRBV4-2 with TRBJ2-7; 7 nucleotides match TRBD2. The CDR3 totals 15 residues. The germline gives CDR1 LGHNA, CDR2 YNFKEQ. J was trimmed by 5 bases and V by 1 base; bases with no gene match: 8. The CDR3 DNA follows: TGTGCCAGCAGCCAAGTCCCGGGACTAAGAAACGAGCAGTACTTC. The encoded protein is CASSQVPGLRNEQYF.

V usage is TRBV7-2 and J usage is TRBJ2-5; no definite D call. The CDR3 spans 13 residues. V was trimmed by 9 bases and J by 1 base, leaving 12 bases between them. CDR1 and CDR2 (germline): SGHTA, FQGNSA. The CDR3 DNA is TGTGCCAGTGAGCGCGGCCTCCAAGAGACCCAGTACTTC. This gives the protein CASERGLQETQYF.

The CDR3 region is CASSARLSEGQPQHF. The CDR3 DNA sequence: TGTGCCAGCAGTGCCCGTCTGAGTGAGGGTCAGCCCCAGCATTTT. V usage is TRBV25-1 and J usage is TRBJ1-5; D not resolved. With 4 bases removed from V and 6 bases from J, the gap between germline ends came to 16 bases. This CDR3 spans 15 amino acids. Looked up from germline, CDR1 is MGHDK and CDR2 is SYGVNS.

The chain employs TRBV5-1 and TRBJ2-5, with 8 bases fitting TRBD1. Trimming at V came to 1 base and at J to 5 bases, leaving 7 bases not matched to a gene. From germline, CDR1 is SGHRS and CDR2 YFSETQ. The CDR3 covers 15 residues. In DNA form, the CDR3 reads TGCGCCAGCAGCTTGATATGGACAGGGAGGGAGACCCAGTACTTC. Protein sequence: CASSLIWTGRETQYF.

This clone occurred once. V and J are TRBV12-2 and TRBJ2-2; the table's D call, TRBD2, has no DNA check behind it. TRBV12-2 is a pseudogene locus. This CDR3 has 16 residues. CDR3 sequence reads: CASRPKVRRTTGELFF. The CDR3 DNA reads TGTGCAAGTCGCCCAAAGGTACGGAGAACCACCGGGGAGCTGTTTTTT.

The chain links TRBV4-1 to TRBJ2-3; tentative D call: TRBD2 (6 bases). This CDR3 contains 14 residues. From germline, CDR1 is MGHRA and CDR2 YSYEKL. Trimming took 2 bases from V and 6 from J, leaving 12 bases between them. As DNA, the CDR3 is TGCGCCAGCAGCCAAATCCTAGCGTGGGATACGCAGTATTTT. Amino acids: CASSQILAWDTQYF.